These 29 T cell receptor beta chains were all obtained from the same sample, sequenced in a study of siplizumab effects on memory and regulatory T cells. Using immunoSEQ multiplex PCR, the repertoire was profiled, and TCRdb retains in-frame clones only, with some absent. The sample lists over 90,000 clones; roughly nine tenths were seen once. What was sequenced was CD4+ T cells sorted from blood. These receptors all come from a human donor in good health.

The chain combines TRBV27 with TRBJ1-5; D ambiguous. The CDR3 has 13 amino acids. Germline loops: CDR1 MNHEY, CDR2 SMNVEV (reference sequence). V lost 11 bases and J 9 bases, leaving 20 bases between the germline ends. In DNA form, the CDR3 reads TGTGCCCGCATCTCGGTAATGGTCGGGCCCCAGCATTTT. Its protein product is CARISVMVGPQHF.

This chain uses TRBV27 with TRBJ2-5, with 9 bases lining up with TRBD2. There are 14 residues in the CDR3. The germline V gene has CDR1 MNHEY and CDR2 SMNVEV (reference sequence). The ends lost 5 bases at V and 5 bases at J; junction bases unmatched: 6. CDR3 residues: CASSGRLAVETQYF. The CDR3 DNA follows: TGTGCCAGCAGTGGAAGACTAGCGGTTGAGACCCAGTACTTC.

V gene TRBV11-2 combines with J gene TRBJ2-7, with TRBD2 matching over 9 bases. Trimming at V came to 0 bases and at J to 3 bases, leaving 9 bases not matched to a gene. CDR3 length: 17 amino acids. CDR1 is SGHAT, CDR2 FQNNGV, per germline. CDR3 coding DNA: TGTGCCAGCAGCTTAGATACGGGGACTAGCCTGAACTACGAGCAGTACTTC. Protein: CASSLDTGTSLNYEQYF.

The chain employs TRBV5-1 and TRBJ1-6, with TRBD1 matching over 7 bases. Germline CDR1 reads SGHRS; CDR2 reads YFSETQ. The CDR3 is 15 residues long. V dropped 0 bases and J dropped 10; count of bases not matched to a gene: 7. The CDR3 region is CASSLVVQGNSPLHF. The CDR3 nucleotides read TGCGCCAGCAGCTTGGTGGTACAGGGGAACTCACCCCTCCACTTT.

The chain employs TRBV5-1 and TRBJ1-4; TRBD1 agrees at 8 bases. The V gene end was trimmed by 3 bases and the J gene end by 5 bases; junction bases not matched to a gene: 12. The CDR3 has 17 amino acids. Looked up from germline, CDR1 is SGHRS and CDR2 is YFSETQ. The CDR3 DNA is TGCGCCAGCAGCTCCCTACCTATCCAGGGGGCAAATGAAAAACTGTTTTTT. Residues: CASSSLPIQGANEKLFF.

The chain has TRBV18 and TRBJ2-5, with a weak D call TRBD2 (6 bases). The CDR3 is 14 amino acids. V was pared by 0 bases and J by 5 bases, with 10 bases between. Germline V lookup: CDR1 KGHSH, CDR2 LQKENI. CDR3 in DNA: TGTGCCAGCTCACCACCGGAGGGCGGGGAGACCCAGTACTTC. Translating gives CASSPPEGGETQYF.

The rearrangement joins TRBV28 to TRBJ1-2; 7 bases are shared with TRBD1. J was trimmed by 4 bases and V by 6 bases; bases with no gene match: 5. The length of the CDR3 is 13 residues. Germline loops: CDR1 MDHEN, CDR2 SYDVKM. CDR3 sequence reads: CASRFPGGYGYTF. The CDR3 coding sequence is TGTGCCAGCAGATTTCCAGGGGGCTATGGCTACACCTTC.

This clone was recorded only once. The gene calls are TRBV6-1 and TRBJ1-2; possibly TRBD1 for D (6 bases). CDR1 is MNHNS, CDR2 SASEGT, per germline. The CDR3 loop spans 13 amino acids. Trimming took 6 bases from V and 4 from J, leaving 12 bases between them. CDR3: CASSSAGAYGYTF. CDR3 bases: TGTGCCAGCAGCAGTGCGGGGGCCTATGGCTACACCTTC.

This sequence joins TRBV28 and TRBJ1-2; tentatively, D is TRBD1 (5 bases). Germline CDR1 reads MDHEN; CDR2 reads SYDVKM. V was clipped by 7 bases and J by 4 bases, with 16 bases between them. The CDR3 totals 14 residues. CDR3 nucleotides: TGTGCCAGCAAGTACAGCAGGGTGATCTATGGCTACACCTTC. Its protein product is CASKYSRVIYGYTF.

The V call is TRBV27, the J call TRBJ2-5; D unresolved. The CDR3 contains 14 residues. The V gene lost 5 bases and the J gene lost 1 base, with 11 bases spanning the gap. The germline CDR1 and CDR2 sequences are MNHEY and SMNVEV (reference sequence). The CDR3 DNA reads as TGTGCCAGCAGTCGCTCAGGTGGCCAAGAGACCCAGTACTTC. Protein sequence: CASSRSGGQETQYF.

The V gene is TRBV5-1, the J gene TRBJ1-4, with 8 positions matching TRBD1. V was pared by 4 bases and J by 2 bases, with 4 bases of the junction left unmatched. The CDR3 totals 15 residues. Per the germline V gene, CDR1 is SGHRS and CDR2 is YFSETQ. DNA of the CDR3: TGCGCCAGCAGCGCGCAGGGGGCTACTAATGAAAAACTGTTTTTT. This gives the protein CASSAQGATNEKLFF.

This chain joins TRBV6-4 and TRBJ2-1; D possibly corresponds to TRBD1 (6 bases). Germline CDR1 MRHNA, CDR2 SNTAGT. This CDR3 is 15 amino acids long. Trimming cost V 0 bases and J 6 bases, with 12 bases left between them. This chain's CDR3 is CASSDSGRGGNEQFF. Written as DNA, the CDR3 is TGTGCCAGCAGTGACTCTGGACGAGGGGGCAATGAGCAGTTCTTC.

CDR3 amino acids: CASLTGAISYEQYF. Written as DNA, the CDR3 is TGTGCCAGCCTAACAGGGGCGATATCCTACGAGCAGTACTTC. The J gene is TRBJ2-7, the V gene TRBV2, with 7 bases matching TRBD1. The CDR3 extends over 14 amino acids. Germline CDR1 SNHLY, CDR2 FYNNEI. The V gene end was trimmed by 8 bases and the J gene end by 1 base; junction bases not matched to a gene: 8.

This clone was counted a single time. J is TRBJ2-2 and V is TRBV5-1; TRBD1 is a possible D gene (6 bases). This CDR3 is 18 amino acids long. Per germline, CDR1 SGHRS and CDR2 YFSETQ. V was pared by 0 bases and J by 6 bases, with 21 bases between. The chain's CDR3 is CASSLAGIWDTIAGELFF. The CDR3, as DNA: TGCGCCAGCAGCTTGGCCGGTATTTGGGACACCATCGCCGGGGAGCTGTTTTTT.

V is TRBV4-1 and J is TRBJ1-4, with D unclear. Germline CDR1 reads MGHRA; CDR2 reads YSYEKL. V was shortened by 6 bases and J by 0 bases, with 14 bases between the two germline ends. This CDR3 has 16 amino acids. CDR3 sequence: CASRAQPSATNEKLFF. The DNA for the CDR3 is TGCGCCAGCAGGGCGCAACCAAGCGCAACTAATGAAAAACTGTTTTTT.

The V gene is TRBV27, the J gene TRBJ2-1, with 11 bases aligning to TRBD2. Germline V gene data show CDR1 as MNHEY and CDR2 as SMNVEV (reference sequence). V was pared by 5 bases and J by 5 bases, with 11 bases of the junction left unmatched. The CDR3 runs 17 residues. This chain's CDR3 is CASSLTQLAGVHNEQFF. The CDR3 region has the DNA TGTGCCAGCAGTCTAACCCAACTAGCGGGAGTACACAATGAGCAGTTCTTC.

This rearrangement joins TRBV25-1 to TRBJ1-1; unclear D gene. This CDR3 is built from 13 residues. Per germline, CDR1 MGHDK and CDR2 SYGVNS. V was shortened by 5 bases and J by 2 bases, with 9 bases between the two germline ends. The CDR3 DNA reads TGTGCCAGCAGTCCCTACGTTAACACTGAAGCTTTCTTT. Translated, it gives CASSPYVNTEAFF.

J is TRBJ2-3 and V is TRBV6-1; 7 bases fit TRBD1. V was clipped by 9 bases and J by 1 base; unmatched bases: 7. The CDR3 contains 14 residues. The germline CDR1 and CDR2 sequences are MNHNS and SASEGT. The CDR3 is CASETGAGTDTQYF. The CDR3 DNA sequence: TGTGCCAGTGAAACAGGGGCTGGCACAGATACGCAGTATTTT.

This rearrangement joins TRBV6-6 to TRBJ1-2; TRBD1 matches 9 bases. This CDR3 region has 15 residues. The junction had 9 bases not matched to a gene; V was cut back by 6 bases and J by 4 bases. CDR1 is MNHNY, CDR2 SVGAGI, per germline (reference sequence). The CDR3 region is CASSGGDRDSYGYTF. The CDR3 nucleotides are TGTGCCAGCAGCGGGGGGGACAGGGACAGCTATGGCTACACCTTC.

The V call is TRBV6-4, the J call TRBJ2-1; TRBD2 matches 13 bases. Germline CDR1 and CDR2: MRHNA and SNTAGT. This CDR3 is built from 13 residues. With V trimmed by 6 bases and J by 9 bases, 2 bases remained unmatched. The chain's CDR3 is CASSTSGGGEQFF. In nucleotides, the CDR3 is TGTGCCAGCAGCACTAGCGGGGGGGGTGAGCAGTTCTTC.

V is TRBV28 and J is TRBJ2-7; TRBD1 matches 9 bases. The CDR3 consists of 13 residues. Germline V gene data show CDR1 as MDHEN and CDR2 as SYDVKM. Unmatched junction bases numbered 7, after V lost 7 bases and J lost 6 bases. The CDR3 nucleotides are TGTGCCAGCATCCGGACAGGGGCCCGCGAGCAGTACTTC. Protein sequence: CASIRTGAREQYF.

This sequence joins TRBV5-1 and TRBJ2-7; 7 bases map to TRBD2. This CDR3 region has 16 residues. CDR1 and CDR2 (germline): SGHRS, YFSETQ. V was clipped by 4 bases and J by 6 bases; unmatched bases: 16. This chain's CDR3 is CASSPAGGGGSLEQYF. The CDR3 DNA reads as TGCGCCAGCAGCCCGGCTGGGGGGGGAGGGAGCCTCGAGCAGTACTTC.

The genes are TRBV25-1 and TRBJ1-2; D is perhaps TRBD1 (5 bases). CDR3 size: 17 residues. The germline V gene has CDR1 MGHDK and CDR2 SYGVNS. Trimming stripped 2 bases from V and 4 bases from J, with 20 bases between. The CDR3 here is CASSEGTLNDYLYGYTF. The CDR3 DNA reads TGTGCCAGCAGTGAAGGGACCCTGAACGATTACCTCTATGGCTACACCTTC.

The chain recombines TRBV30 with TRBJ2-3; D is unclear. V lost 0 bases, J lost 1 base, and 11 bases lay in between. This CDR3 region has 15 residues. Germline assignment: CDR1 GTSNPN and CDR2 SVGIG (reference sequence). The CDR3 region is CAWSVGARGTDTQYF. CDR3 in DNA: TGTGCCTGGAGTGTAGGTGCAAGGGGCACAGATACGCAGTATTTT.

This rearrangement joins TRBV13 to TRBJ2-1; TRBD1 aligns across 11 bases. V shed 5 bases and J 7 bases; nucleotides not matched to a gene: 7. The CDR3 length is 15 residues. Germline lookup yields CDR1 PRHDT and CDR2 FYEKMQ (reference sequence). The CDR3 loop reads CASSPGQGARNEQFF. The CDR3 bases are TGTGCCAGCAGCCCTGGACAGGGGGCGCGTAATGAGCAGTTCTTC. The full variable domain, completed using reference TRBV13 and TRBJ2-1, is AAGVIQSPRHLIKEKRETATLKCYPIPRHDTVYWYQQGPGQDPQFLISFYEKMQSDKGSIPDRFSAQQFSDYHSELNMSSLELGDSALYFCASSPGQGARNEQFFGPGTRLTVL.

This chain links TRBV18 with TRBJ1-1; D may be TRBD1 (6 bases). Deletions cut 3 bases from V and 1 base from J, with 12 bases between. The germline gives CDR1 KGHSH, CDR2 LQKENI. This CDR3 has 15 residues. The CDR3 region is CASSPSLGANTEAFF. Written as DNA, the CDR3 is TGTGCCAGCTCACCCTCTTTGGGGGCGAACACTGAAGCTTTCTTT. The variable domain in full, completed from reference TRBV18 and TRBJ1-1, reads NAGVMQNPRHLVRRRGQEARLRCSPMKGHSHVYWYRQLPEEGLKFMVYLQKENIIDESGMPKERFSAEFPKEGPSILRIQQVVRGDSAAYFCASSPSLGANTEAFFGQGTRLTVV.

CDR3 sequence: CASSLQGDQTEAFF. In nucleotides, the CDR3 is TGTGCCAGCTCGTTACAGGGGGATCAAACTGAAGCTTTCTTT. The chain has TRBV18 and TRBJ1-1, with 8 nucleotides matching TRBD1. From germline, CDR1 is KGHSH and CDR2 LQKENI. Trimming at V came to 6 bases and at J to 5 bases, leaving 8 bases not matched to a gene. The CDR3 length is 14 residues.

This clone was observed once. V usage is TRBV2 and J usage is TRBJ2-3; a possible D gene is TRBD1 (6 bases). The length of the CDR3 is 14 residues. V lost 10 bases and J 0 bases, leaving 14 bases between the germline ends. Germline V CDR1 and CDR2: SNHLY, FYNNEI. CDR3 loop: CATKGTPSTDTQYF. DNA for the CDR3: TGTGCCACCAAAGGGACACCTAGCACAGATACGCAGTATTTT. The full variable domain, completed using reference TRBV2 and TRBJ2-3, is EPEVTQTPSHQVTQMGQEVILRCVPISNHLYFYWYRQILGQKVEFLVSFYNNEISEKSEIFDDQFSVERPDGSNFTLKIRSTKLEDSAMYFCATKGTPSTDTQYFGPGTRLTVL.

The chain combines TRBV28 with TRBJ2-3, with D uncertain. Trimming removed 5 bases at V and 0 bases at J, with 6 bases between. Germline assignment: CDR1 MDHEN and CDR2 SYDVKM. The CDR3 has 13 amino acids. CDR3 sequence: CASSPQSTDTQYF. The CDR3 coding sequence is TGTGCCAGCAGTCCCCAGAGCACAGATACGCAGTATTTT.